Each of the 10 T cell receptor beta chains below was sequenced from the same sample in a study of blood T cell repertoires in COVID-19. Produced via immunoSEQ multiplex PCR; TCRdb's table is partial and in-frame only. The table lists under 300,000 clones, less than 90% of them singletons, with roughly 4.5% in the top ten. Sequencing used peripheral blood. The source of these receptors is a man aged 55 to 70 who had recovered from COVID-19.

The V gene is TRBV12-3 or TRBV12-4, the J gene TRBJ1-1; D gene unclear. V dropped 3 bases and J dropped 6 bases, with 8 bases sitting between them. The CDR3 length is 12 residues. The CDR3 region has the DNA TGTGCCAGCAGTTTGGGCTGGGCTGAAGCTTTCTTT. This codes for CASSLGWAEAFF.

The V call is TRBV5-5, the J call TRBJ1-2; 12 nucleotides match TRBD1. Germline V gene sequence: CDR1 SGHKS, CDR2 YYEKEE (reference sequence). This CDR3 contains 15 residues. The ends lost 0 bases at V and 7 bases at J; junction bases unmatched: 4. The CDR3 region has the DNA TGTGCCAGCAGCTTGGGGGGACAGGGGGCCGGTGGCTACACCTTC. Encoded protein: CASSLGGQGAGGYTF. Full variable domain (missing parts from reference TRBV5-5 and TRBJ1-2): DAGVTQSPTHLIKTRGQQVTLRCSPISGHKSVSWYQQVLGQGPQFIFQYYEKEERGRGNFPDRFSARQFPNYSSELNVNALLLGDSALYLCASSLGGQGAGGYTFGSGTRLTVV.

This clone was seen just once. The CDR3 sequence is CSVERGSTDTQYF. Written as DNA, the CDR3 is TGCAGCGTTGAGCGGGGCAGCACAGATACGCAGTATTTT. The chain uses TRBV29-1 and TRBJ2-3; the D gene is possibly TRBD2 (6 bases). V lost 3 bases and J 0 bases, leaving 7 bases between the germline ends. Germline CDR1 and CDR2: SQVTM and ANQGSEA. The CDR3 is 13 amino acids.

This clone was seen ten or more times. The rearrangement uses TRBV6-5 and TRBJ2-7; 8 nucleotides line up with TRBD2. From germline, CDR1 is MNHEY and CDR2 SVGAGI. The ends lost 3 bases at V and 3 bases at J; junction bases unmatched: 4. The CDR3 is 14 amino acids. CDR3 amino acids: CASSYSGMGYEQYF. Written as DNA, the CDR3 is TGTGCCAGCAGTTATAGCGGGATGGGCTACGAGCAGTACTTC.

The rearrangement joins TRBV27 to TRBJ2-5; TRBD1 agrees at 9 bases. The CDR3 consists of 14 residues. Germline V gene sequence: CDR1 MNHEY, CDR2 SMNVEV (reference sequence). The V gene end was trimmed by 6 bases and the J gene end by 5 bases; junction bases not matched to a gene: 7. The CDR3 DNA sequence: TGTGCCAGCAGACGACAGGGGGGTGGGGAGACCCAGTACTTC. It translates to CASRRQGGGETQYF.

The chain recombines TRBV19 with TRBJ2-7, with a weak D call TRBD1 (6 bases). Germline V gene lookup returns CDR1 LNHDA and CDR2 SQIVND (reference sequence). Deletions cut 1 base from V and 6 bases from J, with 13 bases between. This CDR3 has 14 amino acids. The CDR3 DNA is TGTGCCAGTAGTATAGGAACAGGGCTCACCGAGCAGTACTTC. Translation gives CASSIGTGLTEQYF.

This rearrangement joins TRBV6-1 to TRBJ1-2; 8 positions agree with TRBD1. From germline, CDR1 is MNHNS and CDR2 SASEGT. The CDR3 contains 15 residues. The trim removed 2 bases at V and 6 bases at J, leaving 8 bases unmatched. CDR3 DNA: TGTGCCAGCAGTGAATCAGGCAGGGGGCCAAATGGCTACACCTTC. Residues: CASSESGRGPNGYTF.

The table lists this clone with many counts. CDR3 sequence: CASRGQGTLDSPLHF. The CDR3 coding sequence is TGTGCCAGCAGAGGACAGGGGACATTAGATTCACCCCTCCACTTT. This chain uses TRBV6-5 with TRBJ1-6; 9 nucleotides agree with TRBD1. V lost 6 bases, J lost 8 bases, and 8 bases stayed unmatched. The CDR3 sequence is 15 residues long. CDR1 and CDR2 from the germline V gene are MNHEY and SVGAGI.

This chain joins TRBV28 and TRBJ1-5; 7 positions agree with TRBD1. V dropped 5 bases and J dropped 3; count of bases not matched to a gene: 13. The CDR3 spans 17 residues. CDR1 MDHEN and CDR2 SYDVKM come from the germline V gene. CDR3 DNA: TGTGCCAGCAGTCCCCCGGACAGGCGACGATACAATCAGCCCCAGCATTTT. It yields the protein CASSPPDRRRYNQPQHF.

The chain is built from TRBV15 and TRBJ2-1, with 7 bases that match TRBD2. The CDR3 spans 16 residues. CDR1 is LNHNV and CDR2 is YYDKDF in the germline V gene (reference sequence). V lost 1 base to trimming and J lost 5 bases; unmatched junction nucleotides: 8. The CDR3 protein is CATSRGSGIRDNEQFF. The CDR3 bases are TGTGCCACCAGCAGAGGAAGCGGGATAAGGGACAATGAGCAGTTCTTC. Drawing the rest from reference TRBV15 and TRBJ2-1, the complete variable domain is DAMVIQNPRYQVTQFGKPVTLSCSQTLNHNVMYWYQQKSSQAPKLLFHYYDKDFNNEADTPDNFQSRRPNTSFCFLDIRSPGLGDTAMYLCATSRGSGIRDNEQFFGPGTRLTVL.